What follows describes a single TCR beta chain. No antigen is known for it. The data were obtained in a study of cytomegalovirus exposure and HLA in healthy donors. Study-wide points: In an earlier analysis, in some 600 donors, most V segments appeared productive either ~87% or ~30% of the time.

Germline trimming cut 4 bases from V and 5 bases from J; bases unmatched to any gene: 5. This CDR3 has 14 residues. CDR1 and CDR2 from the germline V gene are SGHTA and FQGNSA. Though nominally healthy at sampling, donors likely had unrecorded immune exposures. It was with 60 Vbeta and 13 Jbeta primers that the PCR ran. Using immunoSEQ multiplex PCR, the repertoire was profiled, and TCRdb retains in-frame clones only, with some absent. The repertoire shows about 140,000 clones; the top ten hold about 2.2%. V is TRBV7-2 and J is TRBJ2-5, with 9 bases that match TRBD1. Sequenced sample: PBMCs. The receptor was isolated from a woman aged 18-30 years in good health and CMV-seronegative. Written as DNA, the CDR3 is TGTGCCAGCAGCTCCGGGACAGGGTGGGAGACCCAGTACTTC. Translating gives CASSSGTGWETQYF.